This T cell receptor beta chain comes out of a study of CD8 T cells in Susac syndrome. Study-wide points: By the study's own acknowledgment, its TCR sequencing and HLA analysis included relatively few individuals.

As for this clonotype: Its antigen is not known.

Trimming at V came to 1 base and at J to 3 bases, leaving 3 bases not matched to a gene. Per the germline V gene, CDR1 is GTSNPN and CDR2 is SVGIG (reference sequence). The CDR3 consists of 13 residues. When the RNA was reverse transcribed, random hexamers were used with an input of 0.5 to 1 ug. The method of amplification for TCR beta CDR3 was immunoSEQ multiplex PCR, covering 54 Vbeta and 13 Jbeta. One entry per CDR3 protein, called by TCRdb with MiXCR from the immunoSEQ multiplex PCR reads. The table has 170,000 or so distinct CDR3 sequences, approximately 96% seen once. The receptor's source is a human donor with multiple sclerosis. Sample: CD8+ T cells from PBMCs. The J gene is TRBJ2-7, the V gene TRBV30, with TRBD2 identical over 7 bases. The CDR3 sequence: CAWSGLADYEQYF. DNA of the CDR3: TGTGCCTGGAGTGGCCTAGCGGACTACGAGCAGTACTTC.